Listed here are 15 T cell receptor beta chains from one sample, sequenced in a study of beta chain features in type 1 diabetes. The authors reverse transcribed all of the isolated RNA, so sequencing captured expressed TCRB transcripts. Measured with immunoSEQ multiplex PCR; TCRdb has only the in-frame clones, and not every one. The table includes approximately 400,000 clones, over 12% detected once. The sequenced sample was naive CD4+ T cells from blood. The receptor set was obtained from a young woman in good health.

The V and J genes are TRBV30 and TRBJ2-1; D may be TRBD2 (6 bases). Trimming took off 4 bases at V and 4 bases at J, with 14 bases between the two ends. The germline CDR1 and CDR2 sequences are GTSNPN and SVGIG (reference sequence). The CDR3 runs 14 residues. For the CDR3, the DNA is TGTGCCTGGATGGTCAGCGGGCCGTACAATGAGCAGTTCTTC. This codes for CAWMVSGPYNEQFF.

The genes are TRBV6-5 and TRBJ1-5, with TRBD1 as a possible D gene (5 bases). The CDR3 contains 12 residues. V lost 6 bases and J lost 4, with 7 bases in between. CDR1 is MNHEY, CDR2 SVGAGI, per germline. DNA for the CDR3: TGTGCCAGCAGCGCAGGGAATCAGCCCCAGCATTTT. It codes for CASSAGNQPQHF.

The rearrangement uses TRBV10-3 and TRBJ2-3, with 9 bases fitting TRBD1. After removal of 6 bases from V and 3 bases from J, the junction contained 1 base not matched to a gene. There are 13 residues in the CDR3. Germline loops: CDR1 ENHRY, CDR2 SYGVKD. The CDR3 loop reads CAIRTGGTDTQYF. CDR3 nucleotides: TGTGCCATCAGGACAGGGGGTACAGATACGCAGTATTTT.

The chain joins TRBV6-6 to TRBJ2-7; the match to TRBD1 covers 7 bases. Trimming removed 0 bases from V and 7 bases from J; junction bases left unmatched: 12. There are 16 residues in the CDR3. From germline, CDR1 is MNHNY and CDR2 SVGAGI (reference sequence). The CDR3 is CASSYSSWDSRFEQYF. Here the CDR3 DNA reads TGTGCCAGCAGTTACTCGAGCTGGGACAGCCGTTTTGAGCAGTACTTC.

The chain couples TRBV27 to TRBJ2-7; TRBD2 agrees at 9 bases. Trimming cost V 2 bases and J 4 bases; bases outside gene matches: 3. CDR3 length: 14 amino acids. CDR1 and CDR2 from the germline V gene are MNHEY and SMNVEV (reference sequence). DNA for the CDR3: TGTGCCAGCAGTTTAAAGCGGGAGGTGTACGAGCAGTACTTC. Translated, it gives CASSLKREVYEQYF.

The chain links TRBV7-9 to TRBJ2-3, with TRBD2 as a possible D gene (5 bases). The V end lost 6 bases, the J end lost 1 base, and 5 bases lay between the germline ends. The CDR3 contains 12 residues. Germline-derived CDR1 and CDR2 are SEHNR and FQNEAQ (reference sequence). CDR3 sequence (DNA): TGTGCCAGCAGGGGAGGCACAGATACGCAGTATTTT. This translates into CASRGGTDTQYF. Drawing the rest from reference TRBV7-9 and TRBJ2-3, the complete variable domain is DTGVSQNPRHKITKRGQNVTFRCDPISEHNRLYWYRQTLGQGPEFLTYFQNEAQLEKSRLLSDRFSAERPKGSFSTLEIQRTEQGDSAMYLCASRGGTDTQYFGPGTRLTVL.

In its sample, this clone was seen a few times. The gene calls are TRBV6-6 and TRBJ1-1, with D possibly matching TRBD1 (6 bases). Trimming removed 6 bases at V and 6 bases at J, with 17 bases between. CDR3 size: 14 residues. Germline CDR1 MNHNY, CDR2 SVGAGI (reference sequence). DNA of the CDR3: TGTGCCAGCAGCCCGGGGGGCAGGAGACCTGAAGCTTTCTTT. This translates into CASSPGGRRPEAFF.

This clone was detected a few times. CDR3 region: CASGRGLAGGSEQFF. DNA of the CDR3: TGTGCCAGCGGAAGGGGACTAGCGGGAGGGAGTGAGCAGTTCTTC. J is TRBJ2-1 and V is TRBV7-9; 16 positions agree with TRBD2. CDR3 length equals 15 residues. Germline V gene lookup returns CDR1 SEHNR and CDR2 FQNEAQ (reference sequence). V shed 8 bases and J 9 bases; nucleotides not matched to a gene: 7.

The chain has TRBV7-9 and TRBJ2-3; 7 bases are a match to TRBD2. This CDR3 contains 16 residues. CDR1 SEHNR and CDR2 FQNEAQ come from the germline V gene (reference sequence). After removal of 1 base from V and 0 bases from J, the junction contained 4 bases not matched to a gene. The CDR3 DNA reads TGTGCCAGCAGCTTAGTCGGCGGGAGTAGCACAGATACGCAGTATTTT. Translation gives CASSLVGGSSTDTQYF. The full variable domain, completed using reference TRBV7-9 and TRBJ2-3, is DTGVSQNPRHKITKRGQNVTFRCDPISEHNRLYWYRQTLGQGPEFLTYFQNEAQLEKSRLLSDRFSAERPKGSFSTLEIQRTEQGDSAMYLCASSLVGGSSTDTQYFGPGTRLTVL.

The rearrangement joins TRBV11-2 to TRBJ2-1; TRBD2 matches at 7 bases. The germline V gene has CDR1 SGHAT and CDR2 FQNNGV. This CDR3 is built from 12 residues. Losses at the gene ends were 4 bases for V and 12 bases for J; bases not matched to a gene: 6. In nucleotides, the CDR3 is TGTGCCAGCAGCTACTCGGGACTATTGCAGTTCTTC. Residues: CASSYSGLLQFF.

V usage is TRBV27 and J usage is TRBJ2-5, with D possibly matching TRBD1 (6 bases). V was cut by 4 bases and J by 5 bases, with 17 bases left in between. The germline gives CDR1 MNHEY, CDR2 SMNVEV (reference sequence). CDR3 size: 15 residues. CDR3 residues: CASSSLTGRGETQYF. CDR3 sequence (DNA): TGTGCCAGCAGTTCCCTGACAGGCCGGGGCGAGACCCAGTACTTC.

This clone was detected only a few times. The rearrangement uses TRBV14 and TRBJ1-5; a possible D gene is TRBD1 (6 bases). Trimming removed 0 bases from V and 9 bases from J, with 12 bases in between. Germline V gives CDR1 SGHDN, CDR2 FVKESK. The CDR3 has 14 amino acids. CDR3 protein: CASSQELGRGPQHF. CDR3 DNA: TGTGCCAGCAGCCAAGAACTGGGCAGGGGGCCCCAGCATTTT.

This chain connects TRBV29-1 to TRBJ1-1, with a possible D match to TRBD1 (5 bases). Germline CDR1 and CDR2: SQVTM and ANQGSEA. The CDR3 length is 15 residues. With 1 base removed from V and 3 bases from J, the gap between germline ends came to 15 bases. In nucleotides, the CDR3 is TGCAGCGTTGAAGGAGTAAGGGGAAGGGACACTGAAGCTTTCTTT. This encodes CSVEGVRGRDTEAFF.

This sequence joins TRBV30 and TRBJ2-3; possible D gene TRBD2, 8 bases. V lost 3 bases and J lost 5, with 30 bases in between. The germline CDR1 and CDR2 sequences are GTSNPN and SVGIG (reference sequence). The CDR3 runs to 19 residues. In nucleotides, the CDR3 is TGTGCCTGGAGGGAGGGGGCTAGCGGGCTCCTCCCTTCCAAAGATACGCAGTATTTT. Residues: CAWREGASGLLPSKDTQYF. Complete variable domain (other parts from reference TRBV30 and TRBJ2-3): SQTIHQWPATLVQPVGSPLSLECTVEGTSNPNLYWYRQAAGRGLQLLFYSVGIGQISSEVPQNLSASRPQDRQFILSSKKLLLSDSGFYLCAWREGASGLLPSKDTQYFGPGTRLTVL.

This clone has a handful of counts. This rearrangement joins TRBV7-2 to TRBJ2-5; TRBD1 matches at 7 bases. Germline CDR1 reads SGHTA; CDR2 reads FQGNSA. Trimming at V came to 4 bases and at J to 1 base, leaving 3 bases not matched to a gene. The CDR3 spans 14 residues. CDR3 sequence: CASSSTGAQETQYF. The DNA of the CDR3 is TGTGCCAGCAGCTCCACAGGGGCCCAAGAGACCCAGTACTTC.